Listed below are T cell receptor beta chains from one sample, sequenced in a study of blood T cell repertoires in COVID-19. TCRdb's table, derived via immunoSEQ multiplex PCR, lists solely in-frame clones and lacks some. The top ten hold 7.5% to 9% of the sample, which has fewer than 650,000 clones, 85% to 90% seen once. Sequencing input: peripheral blood. These receptors originate from a woman in her forties or fifties with COVID-19, enrolled during active disease. Each CDR3 is given without its conserved first and last residue.

v_gene,CDR3aa
TRBV2,ASSDFRDTEQY
TRBV5-4,ASSQTGTSYEQY
TRBV9,ASSVATQGTGGSAEAF
TRBV7-3,ASSPWAGQNTEAF
TRBV7-9,ASSLTGDGNTIY
TRBV9,ASSPGLAGGPGEQF
TRBV23-1,ASRTYGYT
TRBV15,ATSRDNYNEQF
TRBV2,ARGQGSKAQY
TRBV7-3,ASSLNSLNTEAF
TRBV5-1,ASSPGGDGTGELF
TRBV7-6,ASSRGNRGRTNEKLF
TRBV9,ASSVGPDMNTEAF
TRBV5-8,ASSFTGKDGYT
TRBV7-9,ASSSSQGALGDEQF
TRBV30,AWSVPGGGYGYT
TRBV4-1,ASSPTGTSGGARKTQY
TRBV10-3,AIRASGGGELF
TRBV29-1,SARSGGNSYEQY
TRBV3-1/TRBV3-2,ASSQLGQEGGYT
TRBV5-1,ASSLYPGGDEKLF
TRBV24-1,ATSERVDQPQH
TRBV2,ASSDLRQSLNSPLH
TRBV2,ASRRTEAF
TRBV18,ASHRGGYTEAF
TRBV28,ASIPGTQGAEAF
TRBV7-6,ASSRSSGGVNNEQF
TRBV7-2,ASSFERDQETQY
TRBV30,AYLGLGLGKNIQY
TRBV19,ASRLTGQGAPLH
TRBV3-1/TRBV3-2,ASSVQGGRGEKLF
TRBV6-1,ASSEKRLGRQF
TRBV7-7,ASSRTGGATGELF
TRBV5-1,ASSLGGTGDMNTEAF
TRBV5-8,ASSLRGGNTIY
TRBV5-8,ASGQGQSLNQPQH
TRBV5-6,ASSLVQGPEYQETQY
TRBV7-9,ASSLSGDGYT
TRBV9,ASSRTSGGAWTGELF
TRBV5-1,ASSLNRQGQGDTQY
TRBV4-1,ASSRTILNEQF
TRBV6-5,ASSSTGGPYNEQF
TRBV6-1,ASSETNRANEKLF
TRBV6-5,ASSSHFSGGYNEQF
TRBV6-5,ASNQDRVHEQY
TRBV5-4,ASSRGLAINTGELF
TRBV3-1/TRBV3-2,ASSQSQGYEQY
TRBV27,ASSPGTGGNIQY
TRBV19,ASRRGYNSPGSGNTIY
TRBV6-1,ASSEALGGDYGYT
TRBV4-1,ASSLRGGAGDTQY
TRBV19,ASRSDRQFSGNTIY
TRBV5-1,ASSLALQGAEAF
TRBV5-4,ASSLHNTGELF